The 8 T cell receptor beta chains below come from one sample, sequenced in a study of response to subunit inactivated influenza vaccine. TCRdb independently ran MiXCR on the RT-PCR reads; one entry per CDR3 protein. The table lists 860,000 or so distinct CDR3 sequences, around 20% of them singletons. Sequencing used PBMCs from blood, obtained around 5 days after vaccination. These receptors were obtained from a man between 50 and 59 years old who received an inactivated influenza vaccine.

This clonotype was counted a few times. This chain connects TRBV5-1 to TRBJ2-1; 12 bases align to TRBD2. The germline V gene encodes CDR1 SGHRS and CDR2 YFSETQ. This CDR3 is built from 16 residues. V was pared by 4 bases and J by 6 bases, with 8 bases of the junction left unmatched. CDR3 amino acids: CASSPPLLAGGNEQFF. As DNA, the CDR3 is TGCGCCAGCAGCCCACCTTTACTAGCGGGAGGCAATGAGCAGTTCTTC.

This chain connects TRBV29-1 to TRBJ2-1, with D unclear. CDR1 and CDR2 (germline): SQVTM, ANQGSEA. V was clipped by 4 bases and J by 8 bases, with 9 bases between them. The CDR3 loop spans 11 amino acids. CDR3 sequence (DNA): TGCAGCGTTGCGAAAGTGGATGAGCAGTTCTTC. It codes for CSVAKVDEQFF.

The chain employs TRBV28 and TRBJ2-1; 9 nucleotides align to TRBD2. The J segment lost 9 bases and the V segment lost 3 bases, leaving 12 bases of the junction unmatched. The CDR3 consists of 16 residues. CDR1 and CDR2 (germline): MDHEN, SYDVKM. The CDR3 protein is CASSFPRGGRAREQFF. In nucleotides, the CDR3 is TGTGCCAGCAGTTTTCCGCGGGGCGGGAGGGCCCGTGAGCAGTTCTTC. Combining the CDR3 with reference TRBV28 and TRBJ2-1 gives the whole variable domain DVKVTQSSRYLVKRTGEKVFLECVQDMDHENMFWYRQDPGLGLRLIYFSYDVKMKEKGDIPEGYSVSREKKERFSLILESASTNQTSMYLCASSFPRGGRAREQFFGPGTRLTVL.

The V gene is TRBV4-2, the J gene TRBJ2-3; 7 bases align to TRBD1. The CDR3 length is 15 residues. Trimming cost V 3 bases and J 6 bases; bases outside gene matches: 9. Germline V gene lookup returns CDR1 LGHNA and CDR2 YNFKEQ. CDR3 sequence: CASSQQSGGRDTQYF. The CDR3 nucleotides read TGTGCCAGCAGCCAGCAATCAGGGGGTCGTGATACGCAGTATTTT.

This clonotype turned up a few times. V and J are TRBV2 and TRBJ1-5; TRBD1 matches at 8 bases. V lost 4 bases to trimming and J lost 3 bases; unmatched junction nucleotides: 14. The germline V gene encodes CDR1 SNHLY and CDR2 FYNNEI. The CDR3 runs 18 residues. CDR3 amino acids: CASSVNRGENRANQPQHF. Written as DNA, the CDR3 is TGTGCCAGCAGTGTAAACAGGGGGGAGAATCGGGCCAATCAGCCCCAGCATTTT. The full variable domain, completed using reference TRBV2 and TRBJ1-5, is EPEVTQTPSHQVTQMGQEVILRCVPISNHLYFYWYRQILGQKVEFLVSFYNNEISEKSEIFDDQFSVERPDGSNFTLKIRSTKLEDSAMYFCASSVNRGENRANQPQHFGDGTRLSIL.

This rearrangement joins TRBV9 to TRBJ2-1; the D is unclear. CDR1 and CDR2 (germline): SGDLS, YYNGEE. The CDR3 totals 15 residues. The V end was cut by 2 bases, the J end by 5 bases, with 14 bases between. In DNA, the CDR3 is TGTGCCAGCAGCGTCACCTACGGACGAGACAATGAGCAGTTCTTC. It encodes CASSVTYGRDNEQFF. The full variable domain, with the rest looked up from reference TRBV9 and TRBJ2-1, is DSGVTQTPKHLITATGQRVTLRCSPRSGDLSVYWYQQSLDQGLQFLIQYYNGEERAKGNILERFSAQQFPDLHSELNLSSLELGDSALYFCASSVTYGRDNEQFFGPGTRLTVL.

The V and J genes are TRBV24-1 and TRBJ2-7; TRBD2 agrees at 9 bases. The CDR3 consists of 16 residues. CDR1 KGHDR and CDR2 SFDVKD come from the germline V gene. Trimming removed 2 bases from V and 4 bases from J; junction bases left unmatched: 8. CDR3 coding DNA: TGTGCCACCAGTGATTCGTCCGGGACTAGCTTATACGAGCAGTACTTC. Its protein product is CATSDSSGTSLYEQYF.

This clonotype was detected a few times. The chain is built from TRBV20-1 and TRBJ1-3; D call uncertain. Germline assignment: CDR1 DFQATT and CDR2 SNEGSKA (reference sequence). Trimming removed 0 bases from V and 4 bases from J, with 10 bases in between. CDR3 length: 14 amino acids. The CDR3 DNA sequence: TGCAGTGCTAGAGATCCCCATCCCGGAAACACCATATATTTT. Protein product: CSARDPHPGNTIYF.